This T cell receptor (beta chain) was recorded in a study of T-cell reconstitution after alpha-beta-depleted transplantation in children. General study results and limits: Reports say that about two months after transplant, the alpha-beta T cells came out of several hundred graft clones that had expanded. Elevated TCRbeta diversity at day 60 was traced, in some patients, to surviving recipient T cells and thymic progenitors. Hyperexpanded clones declined; after one year, newly produced T cells mostly supplied diversity.

Germline V gene sequence: CDR1 DFQATT, CDR2 SNEGSKA (reference sequence). With 5 bases clipped from V and 5 bases from J, the junction kept 16 bases outside the gene matches. This CDR3 has 16 amino acids. This clonotype was seen a few times. As yet, its antigen is unknown. Unique molecular identifiers were used to barcode this TCRbeta library. One entry per CDR3 protein, called by TCRdb with MiXCR from the PCR reads. This sample has fewer than 750,000 distinct CDR3 sequences; under 30% occur once, and the top ten carry 14%. The V call is TRBV20-1, the J call TRBJ2-5; 8 positions match TRBD2. The sequence came from a boy under two years old who had a stem cell transplant for acute myeloid leukemia, so the T cells may come from the graft donor. This specimen consisted of PBMCs, mostly from graft donor cells, obtained 360 days after TCRalphabeta/CD19-depleted stem cell transplant. The CDR3 loop reads CSAPLLAGGASETQYF. The CDR3 DNA reads TGCAGTGCTCCGCTTCTTGCCGGGGGGGCGAGCGAGACCCAGTACTTC.